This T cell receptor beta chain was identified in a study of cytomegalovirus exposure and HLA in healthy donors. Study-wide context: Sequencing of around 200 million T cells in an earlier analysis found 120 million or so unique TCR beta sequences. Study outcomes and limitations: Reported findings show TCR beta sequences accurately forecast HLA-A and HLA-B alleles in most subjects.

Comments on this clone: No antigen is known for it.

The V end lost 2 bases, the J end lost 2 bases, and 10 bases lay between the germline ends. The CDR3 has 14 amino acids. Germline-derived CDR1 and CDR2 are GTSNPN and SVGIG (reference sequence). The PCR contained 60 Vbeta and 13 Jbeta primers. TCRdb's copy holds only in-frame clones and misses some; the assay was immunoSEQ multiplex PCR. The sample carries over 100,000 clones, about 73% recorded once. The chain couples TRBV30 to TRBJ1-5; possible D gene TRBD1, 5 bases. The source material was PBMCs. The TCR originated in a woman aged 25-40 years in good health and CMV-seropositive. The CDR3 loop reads CAWSLTGGNQPQHF. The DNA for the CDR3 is TGTGCCTGGAGTTTGACGGGGGGCAATCAGCCCCAGCATTTT.